This T cell receptor beta chain appears in the sequencing data of a study of blood T cell repertoires in COVID-19 (dated by TCRdb to the early 2020s). A note on the overall study: The collaborator samples originated in the United States, Italy and Spain and spanned the acute and convalescent phases of COVID-19. The material from the prospective study consisted of cDNA or gDNA derived from T cells, B-cell-depleted T cells, or PBMCs. Subjects who had been exposed to COVID-19, were actively infected with it, or had recovered from it provided the deeply sampled blood TCRbeta repertoires that made up the dataset. The repertoires were made available in a free public database intended to serve as a resource for research on the immune response to SARS-CoV-2. The samples were drawn from the first 160 participants of the ongoing ImmuneRACE study and from roughly 1,300 subjects provided by 6 global collaborators. The sample metadata nearly always contained a de-identified subject ID, COVID-19 status, age in years and sex. Where available, HLA class I and class II types were taken from metadata supplied by the sample provider and were not determined by assay-based typing. Broad study findings and their caveats: The quantity of clinical and demographic metadata differed by source and by participant and was supplied without curation.

TCRbeta CDR3 regions were amplified from genomic DNA using the immunoSEQ Assay, a bias-controlled multiplex PCR. As for the original processing: The number of nucleated cells in each sample was estimated from the amplification of reference gene primers within the assay. To quantify the absolute abundance of each unique TCRbeta CDR3 rearrangement, sequence reads were collapsed and filtered. For each sample, productive Simpson clonality was calculated as the square root of Simpson's diversity index over productive rearrangements. TCRdb took over this immuneACCESS table, retaining in-frame rearrangements with V and J assigned. Such tables are incomplete; in checked studies, under half of the missing clones stem from an unresolved V gene, and the remainder is unexplained. That table supplies the V and J calls and clone size; D and trimming were determined from the DNA. For this sample there are approximately 210,000 clones; 80% appear just once. The top ten clones comprise roughly 4.5% of the sample.

About this clone: The antigen it binds to is not known. It has no much larger one-base neighbor in the sample; base qualities were not kept.

In the prospective study, participants were about 18 to 100 years old, resided in about two dozen geographic areas of the United States, and were enrolled through a virtual design. Cohort assignment in the prospective study relied on participant-reported clinical history from a screening survey and a study questionnaire. In the prospective study, whole blood, serum and a nasopharyngeal or oropharyngeal swab were collected from each participant by mobile phlebotomists. Additional blood draws and questionnaires over an approximately two-month period could optionally be provided by prospective study participants. Blood samples from the prospective study were shipped frozen or at room temperature prior to DNA extraction. V is shortened by 5 bases, J by 6 bases, and the region joining them spans 9 bases. Including the terminal cysteine and phenylalanine, the CDR3 comprises 12 residues. The read is trimmed to its CDR3 DNA, 36 bases read in frame from base 1. The germline V gene gives CDR1 as MNHEY and CDR2 as SVGAGI.

This clonotype originated in a man aged 25 to 40 with acute COVID-19. Sequencing used PBMCs or T cells enriched from blood (not recorded which). In this chain, TRBV6-5 is recombined with TRBJ2-3; no confident D gene assignment can be made. The CDR3 protein: CASSHPRDTQYF. The DNA reads TGTGCCAGCAGTCACCCTAGGGATACGCAGTATTTT.